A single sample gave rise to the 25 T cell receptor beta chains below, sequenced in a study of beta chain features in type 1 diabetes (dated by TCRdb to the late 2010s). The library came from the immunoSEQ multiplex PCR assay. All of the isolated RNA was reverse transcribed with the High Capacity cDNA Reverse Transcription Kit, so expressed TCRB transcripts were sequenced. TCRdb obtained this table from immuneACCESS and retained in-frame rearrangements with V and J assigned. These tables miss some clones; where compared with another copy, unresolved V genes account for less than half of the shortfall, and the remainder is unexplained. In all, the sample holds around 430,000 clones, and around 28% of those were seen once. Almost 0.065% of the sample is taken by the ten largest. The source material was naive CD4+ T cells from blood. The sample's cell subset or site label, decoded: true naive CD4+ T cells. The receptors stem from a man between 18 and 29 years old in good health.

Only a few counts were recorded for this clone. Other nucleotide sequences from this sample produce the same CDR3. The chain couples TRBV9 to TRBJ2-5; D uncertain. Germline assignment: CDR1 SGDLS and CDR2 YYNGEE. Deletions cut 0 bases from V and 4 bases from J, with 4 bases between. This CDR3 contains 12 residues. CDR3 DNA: TGTGCCAGCAGCGTAGGCGGAGAGACCCAGTACTTC. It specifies CASSVGGETQYF.

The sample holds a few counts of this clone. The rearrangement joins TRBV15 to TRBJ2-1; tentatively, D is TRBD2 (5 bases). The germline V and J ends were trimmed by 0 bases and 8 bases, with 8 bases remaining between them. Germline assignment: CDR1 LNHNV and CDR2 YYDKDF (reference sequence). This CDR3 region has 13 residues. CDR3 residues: CATSREDSYEQFF. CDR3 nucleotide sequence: TGTGCCACCAGCAGAGAGGACTCCTATGAGCAGTTCTTC.

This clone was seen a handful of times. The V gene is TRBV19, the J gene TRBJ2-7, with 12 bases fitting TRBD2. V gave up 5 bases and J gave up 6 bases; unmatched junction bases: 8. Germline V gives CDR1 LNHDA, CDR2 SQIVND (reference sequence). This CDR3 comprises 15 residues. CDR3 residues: CASSARLAGAVEQYF. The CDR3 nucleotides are TGTGCCAGTAGTGCGAGACTAGCGGGAGCTGTCGAGCAGTACTTC.

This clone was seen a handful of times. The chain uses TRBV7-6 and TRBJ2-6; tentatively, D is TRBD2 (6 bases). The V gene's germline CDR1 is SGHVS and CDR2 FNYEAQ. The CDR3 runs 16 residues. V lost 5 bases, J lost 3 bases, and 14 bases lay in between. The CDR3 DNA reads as TGTGCCAGCAGCCGCGGGACGAGCAGTGGGGCCAACGTCCTGACTTTC. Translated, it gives CASSRGTSSGANVLTF.

In nucleotides, the CDR3 is TGCGCCAGCACCGACAGGGGGCTTCAAGAGACCCAGTACTTC. Translating gives CASTDRGLQETQYF. This sequence joins TRBV5-1 and TRBJ2-5; 10 bases align to TRBD1. This CDR3 has 14 amino acids. The germline gives CDR1 SGHRS, CDR2 YFSETQ. V trimming: 6 bases; J trimming: 2 bases; junction bases outside the gene matches: 4.

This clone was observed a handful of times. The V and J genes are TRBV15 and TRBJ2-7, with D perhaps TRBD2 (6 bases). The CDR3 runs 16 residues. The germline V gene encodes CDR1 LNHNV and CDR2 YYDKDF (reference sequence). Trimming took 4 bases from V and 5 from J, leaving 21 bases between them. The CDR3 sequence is CATSTRRVGRENEQYF. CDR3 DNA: TGTGCCACCAGCACCAGGAGGGTGGGCAGGGAAAACGAGCAGTACTTC.

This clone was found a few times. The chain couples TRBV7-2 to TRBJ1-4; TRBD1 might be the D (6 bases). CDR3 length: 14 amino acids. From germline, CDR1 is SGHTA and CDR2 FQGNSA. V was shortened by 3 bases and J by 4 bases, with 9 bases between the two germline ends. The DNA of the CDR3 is TGTGCCAGCAGCTTGGGGGGCGGTAATGAAAAACTGTTTTTT. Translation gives CASSLGGGNEKLFF.

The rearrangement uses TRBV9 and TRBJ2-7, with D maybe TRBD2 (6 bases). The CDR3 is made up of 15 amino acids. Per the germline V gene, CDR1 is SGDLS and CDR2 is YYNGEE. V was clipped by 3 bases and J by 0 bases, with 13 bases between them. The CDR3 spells CASSADGGSSYEQYF. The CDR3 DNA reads TGTGCCAGCAGCGCGGACGGGGGTAGCTCCTACGAGCAGTACTTC.

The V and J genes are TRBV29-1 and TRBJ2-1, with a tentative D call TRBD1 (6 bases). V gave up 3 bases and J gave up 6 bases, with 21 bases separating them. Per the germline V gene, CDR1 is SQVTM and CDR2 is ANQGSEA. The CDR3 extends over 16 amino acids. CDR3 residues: CSVDPRQGITFNEQFF. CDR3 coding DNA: TGCAGCGTTGACCCCAGGCAGGGGATTACATTCAATGAGCAGTTCTTC.

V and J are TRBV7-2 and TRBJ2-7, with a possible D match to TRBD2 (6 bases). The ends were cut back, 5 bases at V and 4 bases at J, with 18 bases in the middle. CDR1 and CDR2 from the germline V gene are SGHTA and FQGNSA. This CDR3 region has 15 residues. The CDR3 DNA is TGTGCCAGCAGCCCGCGTAGGGGACTTTCATACGAGCAGTACTTC. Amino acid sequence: CASSPRRGLSYEQYF.

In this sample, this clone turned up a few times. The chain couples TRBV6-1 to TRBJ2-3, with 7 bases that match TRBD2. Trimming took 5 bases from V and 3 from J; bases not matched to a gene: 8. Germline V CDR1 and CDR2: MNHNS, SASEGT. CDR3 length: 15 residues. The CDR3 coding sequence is TGTGCCAGCAGTCTGGGCGGGAGCCTAACAGATACGCAGTATTTT. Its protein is CASSLGGSLTDTQYF.

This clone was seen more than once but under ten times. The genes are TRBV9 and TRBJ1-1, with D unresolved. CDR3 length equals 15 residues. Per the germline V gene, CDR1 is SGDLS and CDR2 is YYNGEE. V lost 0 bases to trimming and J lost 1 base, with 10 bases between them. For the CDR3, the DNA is TGTGCCAGCAGCGTAGTTGGCAAGTGGAACACTGAAGCTTTCTTT. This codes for CASSVVGKWNTEAFF.

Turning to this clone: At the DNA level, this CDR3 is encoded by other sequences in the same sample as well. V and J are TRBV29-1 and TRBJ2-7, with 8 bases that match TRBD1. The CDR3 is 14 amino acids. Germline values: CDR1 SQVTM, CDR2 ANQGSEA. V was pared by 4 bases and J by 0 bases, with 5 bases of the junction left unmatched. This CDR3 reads CSVGTGSLSYEQYF. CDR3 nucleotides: TGCAGCGTTGGGACAGGGTCCCTCTCCTACGAGCAGTACTTC.

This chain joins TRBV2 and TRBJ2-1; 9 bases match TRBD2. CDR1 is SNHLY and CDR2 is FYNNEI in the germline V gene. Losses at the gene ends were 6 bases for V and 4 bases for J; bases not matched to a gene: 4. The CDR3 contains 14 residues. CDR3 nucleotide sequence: TGTGCCAGCAGAGCGGGAGGCCTGTACAATGAGCAGTTCTTC. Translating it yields CASRAGGLYNEQFF.

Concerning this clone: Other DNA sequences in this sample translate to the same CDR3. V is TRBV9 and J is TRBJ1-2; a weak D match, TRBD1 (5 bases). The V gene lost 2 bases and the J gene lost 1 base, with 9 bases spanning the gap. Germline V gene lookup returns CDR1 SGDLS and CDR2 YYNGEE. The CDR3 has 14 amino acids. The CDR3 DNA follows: TGTGCCAGCAGCGTGGGGACCGATAACTATGGCTACACCTTC. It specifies CASSVGTDNYGYTF.

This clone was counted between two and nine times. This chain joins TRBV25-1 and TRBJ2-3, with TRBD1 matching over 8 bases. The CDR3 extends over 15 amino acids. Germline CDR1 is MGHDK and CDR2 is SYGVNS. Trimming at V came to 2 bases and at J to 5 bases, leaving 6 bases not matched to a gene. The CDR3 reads CASSEQLTGEDTQYF. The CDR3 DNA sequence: TGTGCCAGCAGTGAACAGTTGACAGGGGAAGATACGCAGTATTTT.

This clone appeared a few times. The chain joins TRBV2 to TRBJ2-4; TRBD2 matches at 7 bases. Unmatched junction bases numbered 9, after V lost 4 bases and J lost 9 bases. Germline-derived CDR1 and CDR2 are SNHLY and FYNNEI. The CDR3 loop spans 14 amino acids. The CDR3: CASSARGGTGIQYF. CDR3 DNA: TGTGCCAGCAGTGCGCGGGGAGGGACCGGCATTCAGTACTTC.

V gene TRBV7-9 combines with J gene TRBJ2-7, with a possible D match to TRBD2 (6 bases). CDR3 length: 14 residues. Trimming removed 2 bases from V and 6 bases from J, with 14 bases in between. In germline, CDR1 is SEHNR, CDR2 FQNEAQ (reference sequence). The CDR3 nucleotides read TGTGCCAGCAGCTTACTGGGGGGATTGGTCGAGCAGTACTTC. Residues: CASSLLGGLVEQYF.

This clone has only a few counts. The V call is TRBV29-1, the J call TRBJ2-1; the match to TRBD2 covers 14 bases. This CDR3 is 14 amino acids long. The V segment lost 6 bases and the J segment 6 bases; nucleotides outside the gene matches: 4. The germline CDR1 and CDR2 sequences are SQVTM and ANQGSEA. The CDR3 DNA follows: TGCAGCGTGGAGGGACTAGCGGGAGTCAATGAGCAGTTCTTC. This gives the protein CSVEGLAGVNEQFF.

CDR3 in amino acids: CAWTGTSGSPTDTQYF. The DNA of the CDR3 is TGTGCCTGGACCGGGACTAGCGGGAGCCCCACAGATACGCAGTATTTT. The chain carries TRBV30 and TRBJ2-3; 14 positions match TRBD2. The ends lost 4 bases at V and 2 bases at J; junction bases unmatched: 5. This CDR3 has 16 residues. Germline V CDR1 and CDR2: GTSNPN, SVGIG (reference sequence). Looking up the rest from reference TRBV30 and TRBJ2-3 gives the full variable domain: SQTIHQWPATLVQPVGSPLSLECTVEGTSNPNLYWYRQAAGRGLQLLFYSVGIGQISSEVPQNLSASRPQDRQFILSSKKLLLSDSGFYLCAWTGTSGSPTDTQYFGPGTRLTVL.

The DNA for the CDR3 is TGTGCCAGCAGTGGGGACTCGCAAGAGACCCAGTACTTC. This codes for CASSGDSQETQYF. The gene calls are TRBV2 and TRBJ2-5; the D gene is possibly TRBD2 (6 bases). V was clipped by 4 bases and J by 2 bases, with 8 bases between them. Per germline, CDR1 SNHLY and CDR2 FYNNEI. This CDR3 has 13 residues.

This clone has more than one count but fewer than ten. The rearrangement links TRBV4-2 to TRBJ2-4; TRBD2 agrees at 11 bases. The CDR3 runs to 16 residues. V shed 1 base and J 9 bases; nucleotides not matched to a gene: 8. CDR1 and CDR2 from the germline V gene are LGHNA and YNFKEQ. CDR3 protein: CASSQALAGGPGIQYF. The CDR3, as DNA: TGTGCCAGCAGCCAAGCATTAGCGGGAGGGCCGGGCATTCAGTACTTC.

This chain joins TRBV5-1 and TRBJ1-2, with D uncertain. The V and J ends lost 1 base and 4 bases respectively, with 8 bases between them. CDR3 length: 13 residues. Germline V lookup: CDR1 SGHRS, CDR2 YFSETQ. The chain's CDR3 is CASSLQALYGYTF. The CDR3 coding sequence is TGCGCCAGCAGCTTGCAGGCCCTCTATGGCTACACCTTC.

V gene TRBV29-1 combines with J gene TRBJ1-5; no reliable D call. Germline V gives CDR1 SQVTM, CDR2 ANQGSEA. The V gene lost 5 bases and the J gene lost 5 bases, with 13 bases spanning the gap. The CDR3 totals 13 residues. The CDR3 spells CSVRLGMDQPQHF. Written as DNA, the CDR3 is TGCAGCGTTCGGTTAGGGATGGATCAGCCCCAGCATTTT.

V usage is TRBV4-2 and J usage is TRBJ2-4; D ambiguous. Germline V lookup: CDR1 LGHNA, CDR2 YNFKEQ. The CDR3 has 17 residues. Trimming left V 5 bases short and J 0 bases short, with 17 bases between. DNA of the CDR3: TGTGCCAGCAGCTCAAGAGTCTTGGAACTAGCCAAAAACATTCAGTACTTC. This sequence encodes CASSSRVLELAKNIQYF.